The 11 T cell receptor beta chains presented below share a single source sample, sequenced in a study of shared clonotypes between healthy human individuals. Naive CD8 cells, CD45RO-negative and positively selected for CCR7, excluded terminally differentiated effector memory CD45RA+ cells. Using immunoSEQ multiplex PCR, the repertoire was profiled, and TCRdb retains in-frame clones only, with some absent. This table holds about 2 million clones, about 95% found once. Sequencing was carried out using naive CD8+ T cells sorted from blood. These receptors were obtained from a young man in good health.

This clone came up a few times. This chain connects TRBV4-1 to TRBJ1-1; no firm D call. The germline V and J ends were trimmed by 1 base and 0 bases, with 9 bases remaining between them. Looked up from germline, CDR1 is MGHRA and CDR2 is YSYEKL. The CDR3 totals 15 residues. CDR3 sequence: CASSQAVLLNTEAFF. CDR3 sequence (DNA): TGCGCCAGCAGCCAAGCAGTTCTCCTGAACACTGAAGCTTTCTTT.

The CDR3 protein is CASSPYHSGSYEQYF. The CDR3 bases are TGTGCCAGCAGCCCCTATCACAGCGGGAGTTACGAGCAGTACTTC. The chain has TRBV9 and TRBJ2-7; 8 bases are a match to TRBD2. The V and J ends lost 4 bases and 4 bases, in that order; junction bases with no gene match: 10. The CDR3 is 15 residues long. Germline V gene sequence: CDR1 SGDLS, CDR2 YYNGEE.

The chain joins TRBV4-1 to TRBJ2-2; TRBD2 agrees at 7 bases. Per the germline V gene, CDR1 is MGHRA and CDR2 is YSYEKL. The CDR3 contains 14 residues. V lost 4 bases and J lost 8; bases outside the gene matches: 7. CDR3 protein: CASSPMGAGGELFF. Here the CDR3 DNA reads TGCGCCAGCAGCCCCATGGGAGCGGGAGGGGAGCTGTTTTTT.

This clone came up once. The sample holds other DNA sequences that translate to the same CDR3. This rearrangement joins TRBV9 to TRBJ1-4; D is unclear. Germline V gives CDR1 SGDLS, CDR2 YYNGEE. With 0 bases removed from V and 1 base from J, the gap between germline ends came to 4 bases. The CDR3 is 14 amino acids. The CDR3 protein is CASSVGGTNEKLFF. For the CDR3, the DNA is TGTGCCAGCAGCGTAGGGGGAACTAATGAAAAACTGTTTTTT.

CDR3 in DNA: TGTGCCTGGAGTGCAGCGGGAGTTGAGCAGTTCTTC. This encodes CAWSAAGVEQFF. The V gene is TRBV30, the J gene TRBJ2-1; TRBD2 matches 8 bases. The CDR3 loop spans 12 amino acids. Looked up from germline, CDR1 is GTSNPN and CDR2 is SVGIG (reference sequence). Unmatched junction bases numbered 2, after V lost 1 base and J lost 9 bases.

Comment on this clone: Other DNA sequences from this sample encode an identical CDR3 as well. The chain links TRBV5-6 to TRBJ1-1, with no clear D. V was clipped by 2 bases and J by 4 bases, with 9 bases between them. Germline V gene lookup returns CDR1 SGHDT and CDR2 YYEEEE. This CDR3 spans 13 amino acids. The CDR3 sequence is CASSLGGSTEAFF. CDR3 nucleotides: TGTGCCAGCAGCTTAGGTGGCAGCACTGAAGCTTTCTTT.

V is TRBV7-2 and J is TRBJ2-5, with D possibly TRBD2 on 6 matching bases. V was clipped by 2 bases and J by 3 bases, with 13 bases between them. From germline, CDR1 is SGHTA and CDR2 FQGNSA. The CDR3 contains 15 residues. In DNA, the CDR3 is TGTGCCAGCAGCTTAAGGGGAGGCCAGAAAGAGACCCAGTACTTC. As protein: CASSLRGGQKETQYF.

The J gene is TRBJ2-3, the V gene TRBV5-1; TRBD2 matches 9 bases. After removal of 3 bases from V and 3 bases from J, the junction contained 5 bases not matched to a gene. The length of the CDR3 is 15 residues. Germline V gene lookup returns CDR1 SGHRS and CDR2 YFSETQ. The CDR3 spells CASSSSSGATDTQYF. The CDR3 DNA is TGCGCCAGCAGCTCCTCTAGCGGGGCAACAGATACGCAGTATTTT.

The V call is TRBV29-1, the J call TRBJ2-2; D is unresolved. V lost 6 bases and J 1 base, leaving 9 bases between the germline ends. Germline lookup yields CDR1 SQVTM and CDR2 ANQGSEA. The CDR3 loop spans 13 amino acids. The DNA of the CDR3 is TGCAGCGTAAAATTAGGGAACACCGGGGAGCTGTTTTTT. Protein sequence: CSVKLGNTGELFF.

The sample holds a few counts of this clone. The V gene is TRBV19, the J gene TRBJ1-1; D is ambiguous. CDR1 is LNHDA and CDR2 is SQIVND in the germline V gene (reference sequence). The CDR3 is 12 residues long. Deletions cut 5 bases from V and 1 base from J, with 5 bases between. The DNA of the CDR3 is TGTGCCAGTAGTGAACCGAACACTGAAGCTTTCTTT. It is translated as CASSEPNTEAFF.

DNA for the CDR3: TGTGCCAGCAGCTTAGGCCAAGGTTCACCCCTCCACTTT. It yields the protein CASSLGQGSPLHF. V gene TRBV13 combines with J gene TRBJ1-6, with D unresolved. The germline V gene has CDR1 PRHDT and CDR2 FYEKMQ (reference sequence). CDR3 size: 13 residues. V lost 0 bases to trimming and J lost 9 bases, with 6 bases between them.